This TCR beta chain was profiled in a study of blood T cell repertoires in COVID-19. Study as a whole: Samples representing acute and convalescent COVID-19 were sourced from the United States, Italy and Spain. T cells, B-cell-depleted T cells, or PBMCs supplied cDNA or gDNA.

Authors' data handling: Scientists estimated how many nucleated cells there were by amplifying reference gene primers. The table came from immunoSEQ multiplex PCR; TCRdb's copy has only in-frame clones and leaves some out. That table is the source of V, J and clone size, and D and trimming were worked out from the DNA. This sample has around 150,000 clones; roughly 90% occur once, and the top ten carry around 3%. The CDR3 covers 17 residues. CDR1 is MNHEY, CDR2 SMNVEV, per germline (reference sequence). The ends lost 6 bases at V and 4 bases at J; junction bases unmatched: 14. Source material: peripheral blood. The origin of this receptor is a man between 60 and 75 years old with acute or convalescent COVID-19. The chain couples TRBV27 to TRBJ2-2; TRBD1 matches 7 bases. The CDR3: CASSLPGDSSITGELFF. The CDR3 nucleotides are TGTGCCAGCAGCCTCCCTGGGGACAGTAGTATCACCGGGGAGCTGTTTTTT.